This T cell receptor (beta chain) was retrieved from a study of T cell clonality in common variable immunodeficiency. Study results and limitations: Fewer deletions and N-nucleotide insertions were reportedly seen in common variable immunodeficiency TCR beta sequences.

Reduced serum IgG, IgA and/or IgM plus specific antibody deficiency defined CVID. CVID subjects were neither ill nor on immunomodulatory or immunosuppressive medication at sampling. Produced via immunoSEQ multiplex PCR; TCRdb's table is partial and in-frame only. The sample was found to contain 20,000 to 30,000 clones, and every one recurs. There are a few counts of this clone. Its cognate antigen is unknown. The sequenced fragment ends 3 residues before the CDR3 boundary, so the rest is inferred from the germline J gene. The CDR3 extends over 16 amino acids. Trimming removed 0 bases from V and 6 bases from J; junction bases left unmatched: 4. The V gene's germline CDR1 is DFQATT and CDR2 SNEGSKA (reference sequence).

This TCR was recovered from a human donor with common variable immunodeficiency. Sequencing was done on a sample of peripheral blood mononuclear cells. V and J are TRBV20-1 and TRBJ1-6; TRBD1 agrees at 11 bases. The CDR3 is CSARDRDRGFNSPLHF. The sequenced CDR3 bases are TGCAGTGCTAGAGATCGGGACAGGGGGTTTAATTCACCC.